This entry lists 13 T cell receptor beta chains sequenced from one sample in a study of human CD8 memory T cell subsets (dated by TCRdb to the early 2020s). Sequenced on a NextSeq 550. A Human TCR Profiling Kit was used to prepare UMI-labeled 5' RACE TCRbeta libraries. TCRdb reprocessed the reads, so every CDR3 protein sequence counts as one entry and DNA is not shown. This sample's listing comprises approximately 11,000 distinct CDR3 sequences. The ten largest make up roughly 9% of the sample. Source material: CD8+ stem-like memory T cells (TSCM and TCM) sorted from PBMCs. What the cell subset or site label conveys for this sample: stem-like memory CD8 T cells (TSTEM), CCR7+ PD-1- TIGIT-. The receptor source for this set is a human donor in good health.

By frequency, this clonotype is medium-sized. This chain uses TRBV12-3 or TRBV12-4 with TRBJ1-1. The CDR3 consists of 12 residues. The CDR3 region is CATAGMNTEAFF.

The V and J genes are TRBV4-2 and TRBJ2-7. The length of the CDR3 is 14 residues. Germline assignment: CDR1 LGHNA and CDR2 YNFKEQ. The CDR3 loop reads CASSQEAAESEQYF.

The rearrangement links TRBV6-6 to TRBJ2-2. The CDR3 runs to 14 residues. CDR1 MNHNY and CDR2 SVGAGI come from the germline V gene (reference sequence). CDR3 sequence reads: CASSYLWDTGELFF.

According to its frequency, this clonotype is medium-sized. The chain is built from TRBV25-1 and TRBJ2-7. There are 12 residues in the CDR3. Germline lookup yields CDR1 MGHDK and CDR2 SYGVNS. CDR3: CASIGSNYEQYF.

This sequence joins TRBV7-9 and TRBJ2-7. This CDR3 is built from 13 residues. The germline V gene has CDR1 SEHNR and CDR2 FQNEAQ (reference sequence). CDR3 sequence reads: CASSLPGSYEQYF.

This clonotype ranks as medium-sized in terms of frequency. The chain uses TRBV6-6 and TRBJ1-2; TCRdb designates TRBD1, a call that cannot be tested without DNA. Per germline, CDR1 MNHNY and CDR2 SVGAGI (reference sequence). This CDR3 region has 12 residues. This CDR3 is CASSRTGVDYTF.

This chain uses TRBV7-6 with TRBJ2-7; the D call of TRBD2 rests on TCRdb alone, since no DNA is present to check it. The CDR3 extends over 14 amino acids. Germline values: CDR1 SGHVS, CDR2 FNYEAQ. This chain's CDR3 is CASSSGLAGVEQYF.

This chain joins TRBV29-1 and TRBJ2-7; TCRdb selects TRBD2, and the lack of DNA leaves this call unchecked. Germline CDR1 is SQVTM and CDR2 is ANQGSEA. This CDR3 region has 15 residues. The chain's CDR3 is CSVEGGLAGAYEQYF.

The CDR3 sequence: CASSPSGQGRGIQYF. The chain uses TRBV27 and TRBJ2-4; TCRdb returns TRBD1, unconfirmable since there is no DNA. Germline-derived CDR1 and CDR2 are MNHEY and SMNVEV (reference sequence). The CDR3 contains 15 residues.

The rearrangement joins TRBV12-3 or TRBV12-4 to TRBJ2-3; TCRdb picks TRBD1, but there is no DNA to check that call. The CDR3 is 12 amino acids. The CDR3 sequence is CASSSDRLILYF.

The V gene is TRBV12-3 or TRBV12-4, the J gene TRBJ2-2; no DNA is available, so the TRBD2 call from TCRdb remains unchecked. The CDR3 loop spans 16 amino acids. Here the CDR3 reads CASSSTGGPVTGELFF.

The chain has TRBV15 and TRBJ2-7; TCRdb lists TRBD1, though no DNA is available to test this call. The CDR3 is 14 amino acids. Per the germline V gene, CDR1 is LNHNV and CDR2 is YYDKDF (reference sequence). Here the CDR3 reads CATSHRGRRGEQYF. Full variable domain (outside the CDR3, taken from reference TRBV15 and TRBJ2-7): DAMVIQNPRYQVTQFGKPVTLSCSQTLNHNVMYWYQQKSSQAPKLLFHYYDKDFNNEADTPDNFQSRRPNTSFCFLDIRSPGLGDTAMYLCATSHRGRRGEQYFGPGTRLTVT.

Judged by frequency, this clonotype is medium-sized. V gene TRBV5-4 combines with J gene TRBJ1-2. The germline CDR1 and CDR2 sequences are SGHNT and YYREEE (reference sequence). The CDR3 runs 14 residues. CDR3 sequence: CASSLSRGAEGYTF.